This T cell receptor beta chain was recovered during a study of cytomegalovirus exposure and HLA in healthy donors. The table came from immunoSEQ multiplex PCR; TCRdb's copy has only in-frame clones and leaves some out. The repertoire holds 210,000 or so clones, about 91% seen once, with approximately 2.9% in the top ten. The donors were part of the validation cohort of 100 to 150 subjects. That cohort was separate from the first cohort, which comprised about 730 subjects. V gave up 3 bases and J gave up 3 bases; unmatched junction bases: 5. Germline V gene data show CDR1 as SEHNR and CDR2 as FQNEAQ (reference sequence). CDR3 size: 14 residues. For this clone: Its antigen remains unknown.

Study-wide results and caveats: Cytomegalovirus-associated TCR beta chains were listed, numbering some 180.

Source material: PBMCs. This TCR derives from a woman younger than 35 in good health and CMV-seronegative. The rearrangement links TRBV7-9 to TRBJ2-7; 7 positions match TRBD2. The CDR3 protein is CASSFGGGVYEQYF. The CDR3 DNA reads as TGTGCCAGCAGCTTTGGGGGAGGGGTCTACGAGCAGTACTTC. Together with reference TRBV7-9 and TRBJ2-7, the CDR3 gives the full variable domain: DTGVSQNPRHKITKRGQNVTFRCDPISEHNRLYWYRQTLGQGPEFLTYFQNEAQLEKSRLLSDRFSAERPKGSFSTLEIQRTEQGDSAMYLCASSFGGGVYEQYFGPGTRLTVT.